These T cell receptor beta chains were read from a single sample in a study of cytomegalovirus exposure and HLA in healthy donors. Sequenced by immunoSEQ multiplex PCR; TCRdb stores in-frame clones only, minus some. The sample carries about 130,000 clones, around three quarters recorded once. Specimen: PBMCs. These receptors were collected from a male donor in good health and CMV-seropositive. Each CDR3 is given with its conserved first and last residue.

V: TRBV28
J: TRBJ2-5
CDR3: CASSSMASGAQETQYF

V: TRBV2
J: TRBJ2-7
CDR3: CASGTGEYEQYF

V: TRBV6-1
J: TRBJ1-1
CDR3: CASSLQVPNTEAFF

V: TRBV4-1
J: TRBJ1-4
CDR3: CASMDLERGGEKLFF

V: TRBV9
J: TRBJ2-2
CDR3: CASSPRTSSGELFF

V: TRBV6-5
J: TRBJ1-1
CDR3: CASREQGNTEAFF

V: TRBV5-1
J: TRBJ1-1
CDR3: CASSSREGVTEAFF

V: TRBV10-3
J: TRBJ1-1
CDR3: CATLDPDGENTEAFF

V: TRBV7-9
J: TRBJ2-7
CDR3: CASSSSQIADYYEQYF

V: TRBV6-5
J: TRBJ1-6
CDR3: CASSQGYLDSPLHF

V: TRBV29-1
J: TRBJ1-2
CDR3: CSVELSRGGYTF

V: TRBV19
J: TRBJ2-7
CDR3: CASGGTNGPYEQYF

V: TRBV6-1
J: TRBJ2-7
CDR3: CASRLRESFNEQYF

V: TRBV10-3
J: TRBJ1-1
CDR3: CAISGKGEGKSINTEAFF

V: TRBV6-5
J: TRBJ2-1
CDR3: CASSPGLAAVNEQFF